This entry lists 25 T cell receptor beta chains sequenced from one sample in a study of beta chain features in type 1 diabetes. Expressed TCRB transcripts were sequenced after all isolated RNA was converted to cDNA. Libraries were prepared by immunoSEQ multiplex PCR; TCRdb keeps only in-frame clonotypes and omits some of them. Found here are about 340,000 clones, roughly 14% of them singletons; the top ten hold approximately 0.016%. Which antigens these TCRs recognize remains unknown. General study findings and limits: In every one of the four CD4+ subsets, TCRB CDR3s were moderately but significantly shorter in Type 1 diabetes patients.

The source material was naive CD4+ T cells from blood. The receptors shown here come from a young woman with type 1 diabetes.

Only a few counts were recorded for this clone. The chain has TRBV29-1 and TRBJ2-1, with a weak D call TRBD2 (7 bases). The CDR3 totals 15 residues. V gave up 4 bases and J gave up 6 bases, with 19 bases separating them. Per the germline V gene, CDR1 is SQVTM and CDR2 is ANQGSEA. Here the CDR3 DNA reads TGCAGCGTTGTGGGGACGCGGGGGCATTCCAATGAGCAGTTCTTC. Its translation is CSVVGTRGHSNEQFF.

The table lists this clone with a few counts. The chain joins TRBV15 to TRBJ1-4; a weak D match, TRBD1 (5 bases). The germline gives CDR1 LNHNV, CDR2 YYDKDF (reference sequence). The ends were cut back, 1 base at V and 5 bases at J, with 14 bases in the middle. The CDR3 has 16 residues. The CDR3 sequence: CATSRAHSGGNEKLFF. CDR3 coding DNA: TGTGCCACCAGCAGAGCCCATTCGGGGGGAAATGAAAAACTGTTTTTT. The entire variable domain, with the rest obtained from reference TRBV15 and TRBJ1-4, is as follows: DAMVIQNPRYQVTQFGKPVTLSCSQTLNHNVMYWYQQKSSQAPKLLFHYYDKDFNNEADTPDNFQSRRPNTSFCFLDIRSPGLGDTAMYLCATSRAHSGGNEKLFFGSGTQLSVL.

This clone occurred a few times. The CDR3 DNA follows: TGCAGCGTTGAAAAGCGGGAGTGGGATGAGCAGTTCTTC. Its translation is CSVEKREWDEQFF. V is TRBV29-1 and J is TRBJ2-1; 8 nucleotides agree with TRBD2. There are 13 residues in the CDR3. CDR1 SQVTM and CDR2 ANQGSEA come from the germline V gene. The trim removed 2 bases at V and 8 bases at J, leaving 5 bases unmatched.

This clone was recorded a few times. J is TRBJ2-1 and V is TRBV27; unclear D gene. V lost 3 bases to trimming and J lost 5 bases, with 8 bases between them. The CDR3 loop spans 13 amino acids. Germline-derived CDR1 and CDR2 are MNHEY and SMNVEV (reference sequence). The DNA of the CDR3 is TGTGCCAGCAGTTTGACATGGAACAATGAGCAGTTCTTC. Protein: CASSLTWNNEQFF.

V gene TRBV19 combines with J gene TRBJ2-2; 7 bases map to TRBD1. Germline V gene sequence: CDR1 LNHDA, CDR2 SQIVND (reference sequence). With 6 bases clipped from V and 1 base from J, the junction kept 5 bases outside the gene matches. This CDR3 is 15 amino acids long. CDR3: CASRGDRENTGELFF. The CDR3 region has the DNA TGTGCCAGTAGGGGAGACAGGGAGAACACCGGGGAGCTGTTTTTT.

With regard to this clone: The junction shows a germline mismatch at one end, possibly a read error. The genes are TRBV18 and TRBJ1-2, with D possibly matching TRBD1 (6 bases). CDR3 size: 14 residues. Per germline, CDR1 KGHSH and CDR2 LQKENI. The chain's CDR3 is CASSPAAAVPGGLF. CDR3 DNA: TGTGCCAGCTCACCCGCGGCAGCCGTGCCTGGGGGCCTCTTC.

There are a few counts of this clone. This rearrangement joins TRBV28 to TRBJ2-2, with D unclear. Germline lookup yields CDR1 MDHEN and CDR2 SYDVKM. The V end lost 7 bases, the J end lost 6 bases, and 9 bases lay between the germline ends. The CDR3 is made up of 12 amino acids. The CDR3 bases are TGTGCCAGCACCGTCGGTCCCGGGGAGCTGTTTTTT. It translates to CASTVGPGELFF. The complete variable domain, with remaining parts taken from reference TRBV28 and TRBJ2-2, reads DVKVTQSSRYLVKRTGEKVFLECVQDMDHENMFWYRQDPGLGLRLIYFSYDVKMKEKGDIPEGYSVSREKKERFSLILESASTNQTSMYLCASTVGPGELFFGEGSRLTVL.

This clone showed up just a few times. This chain connects TRBV9 to TRBJ2-2; D is uncertain. V was pared by 4 bases and J by 3 bases, with 4 bases between. There are 12 residues in the CDR3. Germline CDR1 is SGDLS and CDR2 is YYNGEE. The CDR3: CASSPYTGELFF. In nucleotides, the CDR3 is TGTGCCAGCAGCCCATACACCGGGGAGCTGTTTTTT.

This clone was found once. The chain couples TRBV30 to TRBJ2-6; a possible D gene is TRBD1 (5 bases). V was pared by 3 bases and J by 6 bases, with 9 bases between. Per germline, CDR1 GTSNPN and CDR2 SVGIG (reference sequence). The CDR3 has 13 amino acids. CDR3 in DNA: TGTGCCTGGAGCCTCGGACAGGCCAACGTCCTGACTTTC. It specifies CAWSLGQANVLTF.

V usage is TRBV7-9 and J usage is TRBJ2-5; 9 positions agree with TRBD2. J gave up 4 bases and V 1 base, and 7 bases lay outside the gene matches. Germline CDR1 is SEHNR and CDR2 is FQNEAQ (reference sequence). CDR3 length equals 16 residues. DNA for the CDR3: TGTGCCAGCAGCTTAGTTAGCGGGAGTCTTCGAGAGACCCAGTACTTC. Its translation is CASSLVSGSLRETQYF.

This chain connects TRBV6-5 to TRBJ2-2, with D maybe TRBD2 (6 bases). This CDR3 spans 15 amino acids. V was cut by 0 bases and J by 4 bases, with 9 bases left in between. Germline assignment: CDR1 MNHEY and CDR2 SVGAGI. The CDR3, as DNA: TGTGCCAGCAGTTACTCTAGCGGATTCACCGGGGAGCTGTTTTTT. This gives the protein CASSYSSGFTGELFF.

There are a few counts of this clone. CDR3 sequence (DNA): TGTGCCAGCAGCGGGGGACAGGGGGCGCTGGCCACTGAAGCTTTCTTT. Translating it yields CASSGGQGALATEAFF. The genes are TRBV7-9 and TRBJ1-1; TRBD1 matches 12 bases. V lost 5 bases to trimming and J lost 4 bases; unmatched junction nucleotides: 8. Per the germline V gene, CDR1 is SEHNR and CDR2 is FQNEAQ (reference sequence). This CDR3 comprises 16 residues.

This clone was picked up a small number of times. The chain uses TRBV4-3 and TRBJ2-3, with a possible D match to TRBD2 (5 bases). The V gene lost 1 base and the J gene lost 6 bases, with 8 bases spanning the gap. Germline values: CDR1 LGHNA, CDR2 YSLEER. The CDR3 sequence is 13 residues long. The CDR3 region is CASSQGTGDTQYF. CDR3 in DNA: TGCGCCAGCAGCCAAGGGACGGGGGATACGCAGTATTTT.

CDR3 loop: CASSSTGGIDYGYTF. The CDR3 DNA reads TGTGCCAGCAGCTCGACAGGGGGCATCGACTATGGCTACACCTTC. This sequence joins TRBV7-2 and TRBJ1-2; 10 nucleotides match TRBD1. The trim removed 4 bases at V and 3 bases at J, leaving 5 bases unmatched. The CDR3 is made up of 15 amino acids. Germline V gene lookup returns CDR1 SGHTA and CDR2 FQGNSA.

This clone was counted only a few times. The genes are TRBV19 and TRBJ2-6, with a possible D match to TRBD2 (5 bases). Germline V lookup: CDR1 LNHDA, CDR2 SQIVND (reference sequence). Trimming shortened V by 3 bases and J by 2 bases, and 11 bases separated the two germline ends. The CDR3 length is 16 residues. CDR3 nucleotide sequence: TGTGCCAGTAGTATTTCGGCCGGGGCTGGGGCCAACGTCCTGACTTTC. Protein sequence: CASSISAGAGANVLTF.

The chain carries TRBV6-6 and TRBJ1-5; maybe TRBD1 (5 bases). Trimming took 2 bases from V and 2 from J, leaving 10 bases between them. The CDR3 runs to 15 residues. CDR1 MNHNY and CDR2 SVGAGI come from the germline V gene (reference sequence). The CDR3 region has the DNA TGTGCCAGCAGTTACGGTGGGGCACGCAATCAGCCCCAGCATTTT. This translates into CASSYGGARNQPQHF.

The rearrangement joins TRBV30 to TRBJ2-3; TRBD2 is a possible D gene (5 bases). The germline V and J ends were trimmed by 1 base and 2 bases, with 7 bases remaining between them. Per germline, CDR1 GTSNPN and CDR2 SVGIG (reference sequence). CDR3 length: 13 residues. The DNA for the CDR3 is TGTGCCTGGAGTGGACTATTCACAGATACGCAGTATTTT. Encoded protein: CAWSGLFTDTQYF.

The V call is TRBV19, the J call TRBJ2-1; 10 bases are a match to TRBD2. From germline, CDR1 is LNHDA and CDR2 SQIVND (reference sequence). V lost 2 bases and J lost 0; bases outside the gene matches: 7. The CDR3 loop spans 18 amino acids. The CDR3 nucleotides are TGTGCCAGTAGTATACATGGGACTAGCGCAAGCTCCTACAATGAGCAGTTCTTC. It is translated as CASSIHGTSASSYNEQFF.

This clone was seen only a few times. The V and J genes are TRBV14 and TRBJ2-4, with D perhaps matching TRBD1 (5 bases). Germline loops: CDR1 SGHDN, CDR2 FVKESK. With 4 bases removed from V and 0 bases from J, the gap between germline ends came to 7 bases. The CDR3 sequence is 14 residues long. CDR3 DNA: TGTGCCAGCAGCCTTGACAGAGCCAAAAACATTCAGTACTTC. Amino acid sequence: CASSLDRAKNIQYF. The full variable domain, rest sourced from reference TRBV14 and TRBJ2-4, is EAGVTQFPSHSVIEKGQTVTLRCDPISGHDNLYWYRRVMGKEIKFLLHFVKESKQDESGMPNNRFLAERTGGTYSTLKVQPAELEDSGVYFCASSLDRAKNIQYFGAGTRLSVL.

The chain has TRBV12-5 and TRBJ2-3; 16 bases line up with TRBD2. CDR1 is LGHNT and CDR2 is FRNRAP in the germline V gene. V lost 7 bases, J lost 6 bases, and 7 bases stayed unmatched. The length of the CDR3 is 16 residues. Here the CDR3 DNA reads TGTGCTAGTGCCCCGGGACTAGCGGGAGGGATGGATACGCAGTATTTT. It codes for CASAPGLAGGMDTQYF.

This chain uses TRBV19 with TRBJ2-1; D remains ambiguous. V shed 9 bases and J shed 10 bases, with 13 bases lying between them. The germline V gene has CDR1 LNHDA and CDR2 SQIVND (reference sequence). This CDR3 contains 11 residues. CDR3 DNA: TGTGCCAGCAGCGTAAGATACGAGCAGTTCTTC. The encoded protein is CASSVRYEQFF.

The genes are TRBV14 and TRBJ1-2; D not resolved. This CDR3 is built from 14 residues. Trimming cost V 1 base and J 6 bases, with 12 bases left between them. Germline CDR1 reads SGHDN; CDR2 reads FVKESK. CDR3: CASSQGGVWDGYTF. The DNA of the CDR3 is TGTGCCAGCAGCCAAGGCGGGGTATGGGATGGCTACACCTTC.

This clone showed up just a few times. This rearrangement joins TRBV30 to TRBJ1-6, with TRBD1 matching over 7 bases. Germline trimming cut 5 bases from V and 11 bases from J; bases unmatched to any gene: 18. The CDR3 contains 16 residues. The germline V gene has CDR1 GTSNPN and CDR2 SVGIG (reference sequence). The CDR3: CAWEVGRQGGSTPLHF. CDR3 sequence (DNA): TGTGCCTGGGAGGTCGGACGACAGGGTGGCAGTACACCCCTCCACTTT. The variable domain in full, completed from reference TRBV30 and TRBJ1-6, reads SQTIHQWPATLVQPVGSPLSLECTVEGTSNPNLYWYRQAAGRGLQLLFYSVGIGQISSEVPQNLSASRPQDRQFILSSKKLLLSDSGFYLCAWEVGRQGGSTPLHFGNGTRLTVT.

This clone was detected only a few times. The chain uses TRBV28 and TRBJ2-5, with D tentatively TRBD1 (5 bases). Trimming took 7 bases from V and 5 from J, leaving 8 bases between them. CDR3 length equals 11 residues. Germline CDR1 is MDHEN and CDR2 is SYDVKM. The CDR3 coding sequence is TGTGCCAGCACGACAGCGGAGACCCAGTACTTC. Amino acids: CASTTAETQYF.

This clone was counted only a few times. The V and J genes are TRBV30 and TRBJ2-5, with 7 bases aligning to TRBD2. J lost 5 bases, V lost 3 bases, and 18 bases had no gene match. The CDR3 totals 17 residues. CDR1 GTSNPN and CDR2 SVGIG come from the germline V gene (reference sequence). As DNA, the CDR3 is TGTGCCTGGAGACCTCTGCGGGAGATTTGGTCGGGTGAGACCCAGTACTTC. It encodes CAWRPLREIWSGETQYF.